These 32 T cell receptor beta chains originate from one sample sequenced in a study of T cell responses to AZD1222 COVID-19 vaccine. Generated by immunoSEQ multiplex PCR, the TCRdb table keeps only in-frame clones and is missing some. The sample carries around 120,000 clones, roughly 90% recorded once. Specimen: peripheral blood, collected on day 0 of AZD1222 vaccination. These receptors were collected from an adult in good health.

J is TRBJ2-5 and V is TRBV18; a possible D gene is TRBD2 (5 bases). This CDR3 spans 15 amino acids. Trimming stripped 5 bases from V and 7 bases from J, with 20 bases between. Germline V gene sequence: CDR1 KGHSH, CDR2 LQKENI. CDR3 region: CASSKDLASLGTQYF. CDR3 nucleotides: TGTGCCAGCTCAAAGGACTTAGCTTCCCTGGGGACCCAGTACTTC.

The chain carries TRBV9 and TRBJ1-5, with 10 bases identical to TRBD1. The germline CDR1 and CDR2 sequences are SGDLS and YYNGEE. The CDR3 extends over 14 amino acids. The V and J ends lost 3 bases and 5 bases, in that order; junction bases with no gene match: 2. Here the CDR3 reads CASSGDRGDQPQHF. CDR3 sequence (DNA): TGTGCCAGCAGCGGGGACAGGGGTGATCAGCCCCAGCATTTT. Full variable domain (outside the CDR3, taken from reference TRBV9 and TRBJ1-5): DSGVTQTPKHLITATGQRVTLRCSPRSGDLSVYWYQQSLDQGLQFLIQYYNGEERAKGNILERFSAQQFPDLHSELNLSSLELGDSALYFCASSGDRGDQPQHFGDGTRLSIL.

This chain uses TRBV2 with TRBJ2-1; 13 bases fit TRBD2. V shed 6 bases, J shed 6 bases, and the junction held 8 bases outside the gene matches. The CDR3 length is 16 residues. Germline V lookup: CDR1 SNHLY, CDR2 FYNNEI. The CDR3 sequence: CASSVRRTSGSNEQFF. The CDR3 DNA reads as TGTGCCAGCAGCGTTAGAAGGACTAGCGGGAGCAATGAGCAGTTCTTC.

This rearrangement joins TRBV19 to TRBJ1-2; D is unresolved. V lost 3 bases and J 7 bases, leaving 15 bases between the germline ends. Germline V gene data show CDR1 as LNHDA and CDR2 as SQIVND (reference sequence). The CDR3 loop spans 14 amino acids. Here the CDR3 reads CASSIPAGLGGYTF. DNA for the CDR3: TGTGCCAGTAGTATCCCCGCAGGACTTGGTGGCTACACCTTC.

The J gene is TRBJ2-1, the V gene TRBV2; tentative D call: TRBD2 (6 bases). Germline assignment: CDR1 SNHLY and CDR2 FYNNEI. This CDR3 region has 16 residues. The V and J ends lost 2 bases and 2 bases respectively, with 13 bases between them. CDR3 DNA: TGTGCCAGCAGTGAATTAGCGGCCCGGCCCTACAATGAGCAGTTCTTC. Translating gives CASSELAARPYNEQFF.

The chain has TRBV7-3 and TRBJ2-1; no clear D gene. The CDR3 extends over 13 amino acids. Looked up from germline, CDR1 is SGHTA and CDR2 is FQGTGA. Trimming took off 4 bases at V and 7 bases at J, with 11 bases between the two ends. CDR3 in DNA: TGTGCCAGCAGCTCGGACCCCCAAAATGAGCAGTTCTTC. Translated, it gives CASSSDPQNEQFF.

The chain has TRBV18 and TRBJ1-5; D uncertain. The germline V gene has CDR1 KGHSH and CDR2 LQKENI. V was pared by 2 bases and J by 2 bases, with 16 bases between. The length of the CDR3 is 17 residues. This CDR3 is CASSPYGQKSGNQPQHF. The CDR3 DNA follows: TGTGCCAGCTCACCATATGGGCAGAAGTCAGGCAATCAGCCCCAGCATTTT.

This clone was counted once. Other nucleotide sequences in the sample specify the same CDR3. J is TRBJ2-7 and V is TRBV19; 10 bases fit TRBD1. There are 15 residues in the CDR3. The V gene's germline CDR1 is LNHDA and CDR2 SQIVND (reference sequence). V shed 7 bases and J 4 bases; nucleotides not matched to a gene: 10. The CDR3 DNA reads as TGTGCCAGTACCTCTACCCCGGGACAGGGGTACGAGCAGTACTTC. It encodes CASTSTPGQGYEQYF.

This rearrangement joins TRBV5-4 to TRBJ2-3, with 14 bases fitting TRBD2. The J segment lost 3 bases and the V segment lost 4 bases, leaving 4 bases of the junction unmatched. Germline CDR1 reads SGHNT; CDR2 reads YYREEE (reference sequence). This CDR3 contains 16 residues. The CDR3 DNA follows: TGTGCCAGCAGCAAGGGACTAGCGGGAGTAACAGATACGCAGTATTTT. Residues: CASSKGLAGVTDTQYF.

The chain links TRBV10-3 to TRBJ2-1; no reliable D call. This CDR3 spans 13 amino acids. Trimming shortened V by 2 bases and J by 4 bases, and 6 bases separated the two germline ends. CDR1 is ENHRY, CDR2 SYGVKD, per germline. The CDR3 region has the DNA TGTGCCATCAGTGAGCCAACGTACAATGAGCAGTTCTTC. Encoded protein: CAISEPTYNEQFF.

The V gene is TRBV14, the J gene TRBJ1-2; D unresolved. Germline assignment: CDR1 SGHDN and CDR2 FVKESK. CDR3 length equals 14 residues. Trimming cost V 1 base and J 4 bases, with 10 bases left between them. For the CDR3, the DNA is TGTGCCAGCAGCCAAGCCTCGAGGATCTATGGCTACACCTTC. It specifies CASSQASRIYGYTF.

The chain joins TRBV4-1 to TRBJ2-3; D might be TRBD1 or TRBD2, each matching 5 bases. Germline V lookup: CDR1 MGHRA, CDR2 YSYEKL. Deletions cut 0 bases from V and 1 base from J, with 14 bases between. The CDR3 loop spans 17 amino acids. CDR3 in amino acids: CASSQEDLGDGTDTQYF. Written as DNA, the CDR3 is TGCGCCAGCAGCCAAGAAGATTTGGGGGACGGCACAGATACGCAGTATTTT.

Only one count was recorded for this clone. The chain links TRBV10-3 to TRBJ1-2; 9 nucleotides align to TRBD1. V lost 0 bases to trimming and J lost 6 bases; unmatched junction nucleotides: 5. Germline assignment: CDR1 ENHRY and CDR2 SYGVKD. The CDR3 has 15 residues. CDR3 loop: CAISESIGQGHGYTF. The CDR3 DNA sequence: TGTGCCATCAGTGAGTCAATAGGACAGGGGCATGGCTACACCTTC.

This clone was recorded once. V is TRBV9 and J is TRBJ2-3, with 12 bases aligning to TRBD2. The CDR3 consists of 15 residues. J lost 4 bases, V lost 9 bases, and 9 bases had no gene match. Germline CDR1 reads SGDLS; CDR2 reads YYNGEE. The CDR3 is CATATSGSSSDTQYF. Written as DNA, the CDR3 is TGTGCCACCGCGACTAGCGGGAGTAGCTCAGATACGCAGTATTTT. Full variable domain (outside the CDR3, taken from reference TRBV9 and TRBJ2-3): DSGVTQTPKHLITATGQRVTLRCSPRSGDLSVYWYQQSLDQGLQFLIQYYNGEERAKGNILERFSAQQFPDLHSELNLSSLELGDSALYFCATATSGSSSDTQYFGPGTRLTVL.

The table lists this clone with a count of one. This chain links TRBV20-1 with TRBJ2-4, with D possibly being TRBD1 (6 bases). The V and J ends lost 6 bases and 5 bases respectively, with 8 bases between them. This CDR3 has 11 amino acids. CDR1 and CDR2 (germline): DFQATT, SNEGSKA (reference sequence). The DNA for the CDR3 is TGCAGTGCGCACAGGGAAAACATTCAGTACTTC. Translating it yields CSAHRENIQYF.

This sequence joins TRBV20-1 and TRBJ1-6; TRBD1 matches 10 bases. Looked up from germline, CDR1 is DFQATT and CDR2 is SNEGSKA (reference sequence). V gave up 6 bases and J gave up 9 bases; unmatched junction bases: 11. The CDR3 loop spans 15 amino acids. The CDR3 is CSASGQGVLGSPLHF. For the CDR3, the DNA is TGCAGTGCCAGTGGACAGGGGGTCTTGGGTTCACCCCTCCACTTT.

This clone was seen a few times. The chain links TRBV5-5 to TRBJ2-1, with 10 bases aligning to TRBD1. Germline values: CDR1 SGHKS, CDR2 YYEKEE (reference sequence). V lost 5 bases to trimming and J lost 2 bases; unmatched junction nucleotides: 4. The CDR3 spans 15 residues. The CDR3 reads CASSAGTGAYNEQFF. CDR3 DNA sequence: TGTGCCAGCAGTGCCGGGACAGGGGCCTACAATGAGCAGTTCTTC.

The chain combines TRBV7-9 with TRBJ1-3; the D gene is possibly TRBD1 (5 bases). CDR3 length: 16 residues. From germline, CDR1 is SEHNR and CDR2 FQNEAQ (reference sequence). V was trimmed by 6 bases and J by 0 bases, leaving 15 bases between them. For the CDR3, the DNA is TGTGCCAGCAGACTTCCCGACAGTGCCTCTGGAAACACCATATATTTT. Translating gives CASRLPDSASGNTIYF.

The chain is built from TRBV12-3 or TRBV12-4 and TRBJ1-5; no definite D call. Trimming took off 4 bases at V and 1 base at J, with 5 bases between the two ends. The CDR3 loop spans 13 amino acids. The CDR3, as DNA: TGTGCCAGCAGTTACGGGAGCAATCAGCCCCAGCATTTT. Amino acids: CASSYGSNQPQHF.

The chain couples TRBV7-2 to TRBJ2-3; D remains ambiguous. This CDR3 spans 14 amino acids. Germline values: CDR1 SGHTA, CDR2 FQGNSA. Trimming took 0 bases from V and 0 from J, leaving 4 bases between them. The CDR3 coding sequence is TGTGCCAGCAGCTTAGCGGTCAGCACAGATACGCAGTATTTT. It translates to CASSLAVSTDTQYF.

The chain has TRBV5-4 and TRBJ2-7; 11 bases line up with TRBD1. With V trimmed by 0 bases and J by 4 bases, 0 bases remained unmatched. This CDR3 has 14 residues. Germline-derived CDR1 and CDR2 are SGHNT and YYREEE (reference sequence). CDR3 bases: TGTGCCAGCAGCTTGGGGGACAGGGGGTACGAGCAGTACTTC. Residues: CASSLGDRGYEQYF.

The gene calls are TRBV5-6 and TRBJ2-7; 7 bases are a match to TRBD1. The germline gives CDR1 SGHDT, CDR2 YYEEEE. The CDR3 is 16 amino acids. Losses at the gene ends were 0 bases for V and 1 base for J; bases not matched to a gene: 7. The CDR3 loop reads CASSLGPRQGSYEQYF. CDR3 coding DNA: TGTGCCAGCAGCTTGGGCCCCCGACAGGGTTCCTACGAGCAGTACTTC. The full variable domain, completed using reference TRBV5-6 and TRBJ2-7, is DAGVTQSPTHLIKTRGQQVTLRCSPKSGHDTVSWYQQALGQGPQFIFQYYEEEERQRGNFPDRFSGHQFPNYSSELNVNALLLGDSALYLCASSLGPRQGSYEQYFGPGTRLTVT.

This sequence joins TRBV3-1 (or the pseudogene TRBV3-2) and TRBJ2-2; D gene uncertain. CDR1 and CDR2 from the germline V gene are LGHDT and YNNKEL (reference sequence). Trimming stripped 4 bases from V and 2 bases from J, with 8 bases between. The CDR3 spans 14 residues. The CDR3 sequence: CASSPNLNTGELFF. CDR3 bases: TGTGCCAGCAGCCCTAATCTAAACACCGGGGAGCTGTTTTTT.

This rearrangement joins TRBV10-3 to TRBJ2-1; 10 nucleotides align to TRBD1. V dropped 6 bases and J dropped 7; count of bases not matched to a gene: 9. In germline, CDR1 is ENHRY, CDR2 SYGVKD. CDR3 length: 15 amino acids. CDR3 region: CAISLTGTGVNEQFF. DNA of the CDR3: TGTGCCATCAGCCTGACCGGGACAGGGGTTAATGAGCAGTTCTTC.

The CDR3 DNA is TGTGCCAGCAGATCCGCATATAGCGGGAGAGGTATAGTGAATGAGCAGTACTTC. Translating it yields CASRSAYSGRGIVNEQYF. The J gene is TRBJ2-7, the V gene TRBV27; TRBD2 matches at 9 bases. V gave up 6 bases and J gave up 7 bases; unmatched junction bases: 22. In germline, CDR1 is MNHEY, CDR2 SMNVEV (reference sequence). The CDR3 runs 18 residues.

The rearrangement uses TRBV7-3 and TRBJ1-2; the match to TRBD1 covers 7 bases. The CDR3 loop spans 14 amino acids. Germline lookup yields CDR1 SGHTA and CDR2 FQGTGA. The trim removed 5 bases at V and 1 base at J, leaving 4 bases unmatched. The CDR3 reads CASSPGTVNYGYTF. CDR3 nucleotide sequence: TGTGCCAGCAGCCCAGGGACAGTTAACTATGGCTACACCTTC.

The genes are TRBV3-1 (or the pseudogene TRBV3-2) and TRBJ2-2; D is perhaps TRBD2 (6 bases). The CDR3 contains 15 residues. Trimming removed 7 bases from V and 7 bases from J, with 19 bases in between. CDR1 LGHDT and CDR2 YNNKEL come from the germline V gene (reference sequence). Here the CDR3 DNA reads TGTGCCAGCACCCCGGTTGGGTACGGGGGCGGGGAGCTGTTTTTT. It translates to CASTPVGYGGGELFF.

The CDR3 loop reads CASSYKGGLGDQPQHF. The CDR3 DNA is TGTGCCAGCAGTTACAAAGGCGGTTTAGGGGATCAGCCCCAGCATTTT. This sequence joins TRBV6-6 and TRBJ1-5, with a possible D match to TRBD1 (5 bases). Looked up from germline, CDR1 is MNHNY and CDR2 is SVGAGI (reference sequence). There are 16 residues in the CDR3. V gave up 2 bases and J gave up 5 bases, with 16 bases separating them.

The chain joins TRBV5-6 to TRBJ2-5; the match to TRBD1 covers 10 bases. The CDR3 totals 14 residues. The trim removed 5 bases at V and 5 bases at J, leaving 6 bases unmatched. Germline V gene sequence: CDR1 SGHDT, CDR2 YYEEEE. The CDR3 is CASRARDRGETQYF. CDR3 nucleotides: TGTGCCAGCAGAGCCCGGGACAGGGGTGAGACCCAGTACTTC.

This clone was detected only a few times. The chain employs TRBV23-1 and TRBJ1-5, with a weak D call TRBD1 (5 bases). TRBV23-1 is identified as an open reading frame with a role that is uncertain. This CDR3 region has 18 residues. The V end was cut by 0 bases, the J end by 5 bases, with 20 bases between. Written as DNA, the CDR3 is TGCGCCAGCAGTCAATCCGCCCGGGGACTTAGGGAGCATCAGCCCCAGCATTTT. Its translation is CASSQSARGLREHQPQHF.

The chain employs TRBV19 and TRBJ1-5, with D tentatively TRBD1 (5 bases). CDR3 size: 15 residues. CDR1 is LNHDA and CDR2 is SQIVND in the germline V gene (reference sequence). Deletions cut 5 bases from V and 3 bases from J, with 14 bases between. CDR3 protein: CASSPRDSPNQPQHF. The CDR3 nucleotides read TGTGCCAGTAGTCCGCGCGACAGTCCCAATCAGCCCCAGCATTTT.

CDR3 DNA: TGTGCCAGCAGTAGGGACGGCTTTGGCTACACCTTC. Translation gives CASSRDGFGYTF. The chain carries TRBV2 and TRBJ1-2; D is perhaps TRBD1 (5 bases). CDR3 length: 12 residues. Trimming took 5 bases from V and 7 from J, leaving 11 bases between them. The germline gives CDR1 SNHLY, CDR2 FYNNEI.